One sample yielded the 4 T cell receptor beta chains listed below, sequenced in a study of early T cells in non-severe SARS-CoV-2 infection. From the 5' RACE reads, TCRdb called clonotypes with MiXCR, one entry per CDR3 protein. This table holds more than 70,000 distinct CDR3 sequences, about 12% found once. The material sequenced was whole blood. Receptors originate from an adult who was a healthcare worker with PCR-confirmed SARS-CoV-2 infection or an uninfected control (not recorded which).

The genes are TRBV7-6 and TRBJ2-1; 9 nucleotides match TRBD2. The J segment lost 7 bases and the V segment lost 2 bases, leaving 9 bases of the junction unmatched. CDR1 is SGHVS and CDR2 is FNYEAQ in the germline V gene. The CDR3 is 16 amino acids. The CDR3 coding sequence is TGTGCCAGCAGCTTATTCGCTAGCGGGGAAGGGAATGAGCAGTTCTTC. As protein: CASSLFASGEGNEQFF.

The chain links TRBV20-1 to TRBJ2-5, with D unresolved. Per the germline V gene, CDR1 is DFQATT and CDR2 is SNEGSKA (reference sequence). The CDR3 covers 13 residues. Trimming cost V 7 bases and J 3 bases, with 15 bases left between them. CDR3 nucleotides: TGCAGTGGATCCCTATTTGACGAAGAGACCCAGTACTTC. It yields the protein CSGSLFDEETQYF.

J is TRBJ1-2 and V is TRBV6-5, with TRBD1 identical over 8 bases. From germline, CDR1 is MNHEY and CDR2 SVGAGI. V trimming: 8 bases; J trimming: 6 bases; junction bases outside the gene matches: 11. There are 14 residues in the CDR3. CDR3: CASSPFDRGDGYTF. In nucleotides, the CDR3 is TGTGCCAGCTCGCCCTTCGACAGGGGTGATGGCTACACCTTC.

The J gene is TRBJ2-2, the V gene TRBV24-1; D is possibly TRBD2 (5 bases). V was trimmed by 7 bases and J by 4 bases, leaving 12 bases between them. The CDR3 length is 14 residues. Germline assignment: CDR1 KGHDR and CDR2 SFDVKD. For the CDR3, the DNA is TGTGCCACCAGAGGTCAGGCGGGCACCGGGGAGCTGTTTTTT. It codes for CATRGQAGTGELFF.